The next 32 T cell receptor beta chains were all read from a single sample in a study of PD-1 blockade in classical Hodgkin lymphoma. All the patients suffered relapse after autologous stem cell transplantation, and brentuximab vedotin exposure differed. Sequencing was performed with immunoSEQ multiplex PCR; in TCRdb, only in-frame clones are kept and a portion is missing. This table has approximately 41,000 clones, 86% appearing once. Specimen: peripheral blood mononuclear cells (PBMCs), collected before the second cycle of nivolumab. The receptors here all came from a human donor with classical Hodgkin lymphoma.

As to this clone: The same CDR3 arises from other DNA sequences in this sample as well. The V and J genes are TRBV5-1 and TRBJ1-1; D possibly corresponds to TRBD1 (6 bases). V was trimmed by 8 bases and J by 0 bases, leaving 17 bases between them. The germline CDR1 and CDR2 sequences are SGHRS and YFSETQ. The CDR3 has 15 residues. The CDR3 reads CASSVDSRMNTEAFF. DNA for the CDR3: TGCGCCAGTAGCGTGGACAGCCGAATGAACACTGAAGCTTTCTTT.

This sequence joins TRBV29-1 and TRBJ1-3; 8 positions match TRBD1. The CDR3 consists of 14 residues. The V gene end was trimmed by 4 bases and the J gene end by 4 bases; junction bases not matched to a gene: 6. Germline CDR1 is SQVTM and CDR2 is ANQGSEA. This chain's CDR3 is CSVGMDRDGNTIYF. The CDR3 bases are TGCAGCGTTGGGATGGACAGGGACGGAAACACCATATATTTT.

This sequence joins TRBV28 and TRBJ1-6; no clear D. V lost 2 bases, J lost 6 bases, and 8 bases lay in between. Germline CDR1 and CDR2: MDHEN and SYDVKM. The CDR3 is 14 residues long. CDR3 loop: CASSLNGLNSPLHF. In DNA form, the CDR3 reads TGTGCCAGCAGTTTAAACGGTCTTAATTCACCCCTCCACTTT. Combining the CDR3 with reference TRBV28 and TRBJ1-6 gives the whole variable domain DVKVTQSSRYLVKRTGEKVFLECVQDMDHENMFWYRQDPGLGLRLIYFSYDVKMKEKGDIPEGYSVSREKKERFSLILESASTNQTSMYLCASSLNGLNSPLHFGNGTRLTVT.

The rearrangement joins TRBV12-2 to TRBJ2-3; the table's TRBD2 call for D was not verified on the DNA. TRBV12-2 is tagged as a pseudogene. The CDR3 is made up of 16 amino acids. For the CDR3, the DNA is TGTGCAAGTCGCCGGAGGCACTCCAGGATTGGCCATACGCAGTATTTT. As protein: CASRRRHSRIGHTQYF.

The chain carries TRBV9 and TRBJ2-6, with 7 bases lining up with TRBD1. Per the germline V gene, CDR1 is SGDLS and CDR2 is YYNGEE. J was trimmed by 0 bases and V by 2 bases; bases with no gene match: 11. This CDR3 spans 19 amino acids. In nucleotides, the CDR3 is TGTGCCAGCAGCGTGAGGGGGCTTGGCTCACCCTCTGGGGCCAACGTCCTGACTTTC. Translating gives CASSVRGLGSPSGANVLTF.

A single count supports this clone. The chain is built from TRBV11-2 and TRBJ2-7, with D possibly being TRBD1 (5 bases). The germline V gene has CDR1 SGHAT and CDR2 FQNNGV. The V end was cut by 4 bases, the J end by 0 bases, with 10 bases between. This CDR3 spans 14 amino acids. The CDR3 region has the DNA TGTGCCAGCAGCTCGCGACAGTTCTCCTACGAGCAGTACTTC. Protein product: CASSSRQFSYEQYF.

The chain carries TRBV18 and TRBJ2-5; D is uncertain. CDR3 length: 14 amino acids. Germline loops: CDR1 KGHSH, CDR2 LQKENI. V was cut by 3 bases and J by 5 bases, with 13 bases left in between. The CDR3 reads CASSPGQLGETQYF. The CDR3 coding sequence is TGTGCCAGCTCACCCGGCCAGCTGGGGGAGACCCAGTACTTC.

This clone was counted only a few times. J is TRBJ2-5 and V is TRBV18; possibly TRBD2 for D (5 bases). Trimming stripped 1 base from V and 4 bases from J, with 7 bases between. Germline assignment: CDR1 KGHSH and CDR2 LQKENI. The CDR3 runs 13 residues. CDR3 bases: TGTGCCAGCTCACCACAAGAGGGAGAGACCCAGTACTTC. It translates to CASSPQEGETQYF.

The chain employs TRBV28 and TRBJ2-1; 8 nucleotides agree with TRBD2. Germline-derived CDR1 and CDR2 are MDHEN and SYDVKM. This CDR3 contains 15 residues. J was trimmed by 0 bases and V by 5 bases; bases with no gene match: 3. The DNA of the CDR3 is TGTGCCAGCAGTCGCGGGAGGAGCTCCTACAATGAGCAGTTCTTC. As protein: CASSRGRSSYNEQFF.

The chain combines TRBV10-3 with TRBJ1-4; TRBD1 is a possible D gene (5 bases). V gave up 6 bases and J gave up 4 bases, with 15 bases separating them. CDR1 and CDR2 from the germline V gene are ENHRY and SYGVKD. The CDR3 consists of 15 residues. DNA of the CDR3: TGTGCCATCAGGGCAGGCCTGGGGCTTAATGAAAAACTGTTTTTT. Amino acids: CAIRAGLGLNEKLFF.

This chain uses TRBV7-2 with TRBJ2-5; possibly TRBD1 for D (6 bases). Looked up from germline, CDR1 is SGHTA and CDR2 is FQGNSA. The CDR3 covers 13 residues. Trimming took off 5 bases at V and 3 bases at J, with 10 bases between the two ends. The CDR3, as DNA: TGTGCCAGCAGCCCAAACAGGGAAGAGACCCAGTACTTC. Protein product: CASSPNREETQYF. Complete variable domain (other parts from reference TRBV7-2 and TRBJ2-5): GAGVSQSPSNKVTEKGKDVELRCDPISGHTALYWYRQSLGQGLEFLIYFQGNSAPDKSGLPSDRFSAERTGGSVSTLTIQRTQQEDSAVYLCASSPNREETQYFGPGTRLLVL.

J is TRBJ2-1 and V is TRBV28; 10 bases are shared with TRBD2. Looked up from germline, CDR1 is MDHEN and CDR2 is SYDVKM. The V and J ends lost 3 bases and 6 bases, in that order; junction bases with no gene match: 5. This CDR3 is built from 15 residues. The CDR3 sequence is CASSFDSGRGNEQFF. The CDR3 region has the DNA TGTGCCAGCAGTTTTGACAGCGGGAGGGGCAATGAGCAGTTCTTC.

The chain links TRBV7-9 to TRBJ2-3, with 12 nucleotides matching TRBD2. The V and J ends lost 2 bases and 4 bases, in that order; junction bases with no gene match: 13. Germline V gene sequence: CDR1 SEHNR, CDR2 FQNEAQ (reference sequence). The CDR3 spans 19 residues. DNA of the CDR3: TGTGCCAGCAGCTTACTTAGGACTAGCGGGGTTCGTTGGCCAGATACGCAGTATTTT. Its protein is CASSLLRTSGVRWPDTQYF. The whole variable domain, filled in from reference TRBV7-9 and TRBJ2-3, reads DTGVSQNPRHKITKRGQNVTFRCDPISEHNRLYWYRQTLGQGPEFLTYFQNEAQLEKSRLLSDRFSAERPKGSFSTLEIQRTEQGDSAMYLCASSLLRTSGVRWPDTQYFGPGTRLTVL.

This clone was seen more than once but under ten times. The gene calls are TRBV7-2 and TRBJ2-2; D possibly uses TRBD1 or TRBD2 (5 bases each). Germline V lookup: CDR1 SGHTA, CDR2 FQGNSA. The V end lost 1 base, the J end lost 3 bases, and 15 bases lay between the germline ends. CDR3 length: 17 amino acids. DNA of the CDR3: TGTGCCAGCAGCTTAGACCCGCGAGGGGATGACACCGGGGAGCTGTTTTTT. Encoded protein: CASSLDPRGDDTGELFF.

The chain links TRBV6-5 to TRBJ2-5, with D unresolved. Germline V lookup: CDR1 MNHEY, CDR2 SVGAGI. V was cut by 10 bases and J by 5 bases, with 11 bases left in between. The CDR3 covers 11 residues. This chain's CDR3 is CAKTGGETQYF. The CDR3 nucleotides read TGTGCCAAAACGGGTGGGGAGACCCAGTACTTC.

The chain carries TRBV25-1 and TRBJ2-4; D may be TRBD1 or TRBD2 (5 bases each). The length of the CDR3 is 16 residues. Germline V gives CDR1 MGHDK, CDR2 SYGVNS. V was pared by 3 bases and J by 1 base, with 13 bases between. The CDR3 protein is CASSDELEGAKNIQYF. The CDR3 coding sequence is TGTGCCAGCAGTGATGAATTAGAGGGGGCCAAAAACATTCAGTACTTC.

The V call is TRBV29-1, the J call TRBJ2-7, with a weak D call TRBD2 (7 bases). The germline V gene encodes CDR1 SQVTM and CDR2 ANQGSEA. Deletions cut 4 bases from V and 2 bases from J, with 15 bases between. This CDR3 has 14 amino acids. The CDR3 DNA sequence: TGCAGCGTTGCCCTCGGCGGGGGCCCCTACGAGCAGTACTTC. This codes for CSVALGGGPYEQYF.

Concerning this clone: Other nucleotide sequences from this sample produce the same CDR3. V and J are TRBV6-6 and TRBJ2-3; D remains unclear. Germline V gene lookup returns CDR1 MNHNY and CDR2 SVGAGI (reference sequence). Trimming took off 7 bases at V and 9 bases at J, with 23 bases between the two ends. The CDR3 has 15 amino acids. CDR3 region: CASIELAGPRATQYF. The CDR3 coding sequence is TGTGCCAGCATCGAACTGGCAGGACCCAGAGCAACGCAGTATTTT.

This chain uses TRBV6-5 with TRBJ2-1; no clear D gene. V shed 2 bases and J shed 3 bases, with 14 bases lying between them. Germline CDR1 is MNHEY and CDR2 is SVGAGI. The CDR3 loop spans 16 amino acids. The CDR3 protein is CASSYLRQNGYNEQFF. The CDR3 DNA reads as TGTGCCAGCAGTTACCTGAGGCAGAACGGCTACAATGAGCAGTTCTTC.

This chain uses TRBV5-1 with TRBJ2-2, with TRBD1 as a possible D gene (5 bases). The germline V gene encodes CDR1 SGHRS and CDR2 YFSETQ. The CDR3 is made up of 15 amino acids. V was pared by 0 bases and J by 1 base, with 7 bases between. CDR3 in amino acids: CASSLDRLNTGELFF. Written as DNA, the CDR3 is TGCGCCAGCAGCTTGGACAGGTTGAACACCGGGGAGCTGTTTTTT.

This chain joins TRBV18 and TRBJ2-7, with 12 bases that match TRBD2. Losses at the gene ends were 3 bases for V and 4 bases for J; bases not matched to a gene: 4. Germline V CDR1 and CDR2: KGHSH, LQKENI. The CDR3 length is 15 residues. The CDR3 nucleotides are TGTGCCAGCTCACCTTCGACTAGCGGGAGTTACGAGCAGTACTTC. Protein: CASSPSTSGSYEQYF.

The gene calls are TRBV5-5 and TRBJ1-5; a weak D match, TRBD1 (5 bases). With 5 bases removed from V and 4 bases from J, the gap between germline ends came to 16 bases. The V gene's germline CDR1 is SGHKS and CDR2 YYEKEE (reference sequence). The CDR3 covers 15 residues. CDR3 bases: TGTGCCAGCAGTCCTACAGGAGATTTTAATCAGCCCCAGCATTTT. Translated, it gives CASSPTGDFNQPQHF.

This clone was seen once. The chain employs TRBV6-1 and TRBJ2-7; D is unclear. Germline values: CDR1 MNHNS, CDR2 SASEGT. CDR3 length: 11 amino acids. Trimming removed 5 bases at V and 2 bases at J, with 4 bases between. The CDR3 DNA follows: TGTGCCAGCAGTACCCCCTACGAGCAGTACTTC. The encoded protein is CASSTPYEQYF.

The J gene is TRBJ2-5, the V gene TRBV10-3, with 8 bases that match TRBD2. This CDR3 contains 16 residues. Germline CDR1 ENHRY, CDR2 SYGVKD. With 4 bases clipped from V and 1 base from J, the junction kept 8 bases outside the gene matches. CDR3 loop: CAISAGTSGVQETQYF. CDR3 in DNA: TGTGCCATCAGTGCCGGGACTAGTGGGGTCCAAGAGACCCAGTACTTC.

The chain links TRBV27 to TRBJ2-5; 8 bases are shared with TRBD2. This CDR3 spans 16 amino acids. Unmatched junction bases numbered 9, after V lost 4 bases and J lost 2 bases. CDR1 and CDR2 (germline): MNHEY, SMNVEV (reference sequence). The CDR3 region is CASSSRGGRGQETQYF. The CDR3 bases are TGTGCCAGCAGTTCACGGGGGGGCCGGGGGCAAGAGACCCAGTACTTC.

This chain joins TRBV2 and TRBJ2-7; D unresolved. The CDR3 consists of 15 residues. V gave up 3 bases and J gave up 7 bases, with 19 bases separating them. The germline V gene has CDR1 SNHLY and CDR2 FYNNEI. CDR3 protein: CASSDPGLGKYEQYF. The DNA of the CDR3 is TGTGCCAGCAGTGATCCGGGTCTGGGAAAATATGAGCAGTACTTC.

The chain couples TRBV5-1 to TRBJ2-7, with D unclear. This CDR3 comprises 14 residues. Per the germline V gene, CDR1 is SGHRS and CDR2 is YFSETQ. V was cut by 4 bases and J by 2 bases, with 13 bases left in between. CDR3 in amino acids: CASSVLRGPYEQYF. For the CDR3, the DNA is TGCGCCAGCAGCGTCCTGAGAGGCCCCTACGAGCAGTACTTC.

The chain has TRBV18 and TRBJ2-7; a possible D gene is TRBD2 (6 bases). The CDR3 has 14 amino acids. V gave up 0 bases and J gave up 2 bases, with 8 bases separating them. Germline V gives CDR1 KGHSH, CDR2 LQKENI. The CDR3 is CASSPPGLTYEQYF. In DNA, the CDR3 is TGTGCCAGCTCACCACCGGGACTTACCTACGAGCAGTACTTC.

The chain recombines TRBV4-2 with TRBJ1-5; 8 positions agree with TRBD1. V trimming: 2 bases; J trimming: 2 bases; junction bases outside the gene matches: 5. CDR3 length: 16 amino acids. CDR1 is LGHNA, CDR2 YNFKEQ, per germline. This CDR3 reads CASSQNPGGGNQPQHF. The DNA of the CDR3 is TGTGCCAGCAGCCAAAACCCAGGGGGCGGCAATCAGCCCCAGCATTTT.

CDR3 amino acids: CASSQTGVNTEAFF. CDR3 DNA sequence: TGTGCCAGCAGCCAGACAGGGGTGAACACTGAAGCTTTCTTT. V gene TRBV9 combines with J gene TRBJ1-1; 8 bases match TRBD1. The trim removed 4 bases at V and 0 bases at J, leaving 2 bases unmatched. Germline V gives CDR1 SGDLS, CDR2 YYNGEE. The CDR3 runs 14 residues.

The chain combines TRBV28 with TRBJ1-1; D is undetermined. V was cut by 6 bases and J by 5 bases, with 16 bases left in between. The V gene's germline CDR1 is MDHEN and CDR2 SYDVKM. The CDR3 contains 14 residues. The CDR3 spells CASSPPWGYTEAFF. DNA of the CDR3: TGTGCCAGCAGCCCCCCTTGGGGATATACTGAAGCTTTCTTT.

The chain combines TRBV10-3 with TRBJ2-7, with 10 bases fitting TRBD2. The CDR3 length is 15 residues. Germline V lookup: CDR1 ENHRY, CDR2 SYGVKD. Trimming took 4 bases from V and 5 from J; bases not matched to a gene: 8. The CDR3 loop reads CAISGTRLAGDEQYF. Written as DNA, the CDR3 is TGTGCCATCAGTGGTACAAGGCTAGCGGGGGACGAGCAGTACTTC.